Given below is one T cell receptor beta chain in context. This clone has a single count. No cognate antigen has been identified for it. Sequence at one end of the junction differs from germline and may be a read error. The CDR3 regions of human TCRbeta chains were subjected to immunosequencing. Regarding the original processing steps: TCRs in the repertoires were matched against a reference library of SARS-CoV-2-specific TCRs that had been generated with the MIRA antigen-specificity platform. Breadth was defined as the fraction of unique TCRs that were SARS-CoV-2-associated, and depth was defined as the fraction of total T cells that were SARS-CoV-2-associated. Using the MIRA data, each spike-specific TCR was assigned both to the spike region to which the TCR was reactive and to a CD4 or CD8 class. Log10-transformed breadth and depth values were compared by one-way ANOVA with Sidak's multiple comparisons tests. The table was pulled from immuneACCESS by TCRdb, which kept in-frame rearrangements only. Such tables lose some clones; where checked, under half of the loss comes from unresolved V genes, and the rest has no known cause. D and trimming come from the DNA, and the V and J calls and clone size come from that table. The sample table shows tens of thousands of clones, and about 88% are seen once. About a tenth of the sample goes to the ten largest clones.

This specimen belongs to a study of T cell responses to AZD1222 COVID-19 vaccine (dated by TCRdb to the early 2020s). Regarding the research as a whole: Because spike-specific TCR depth and breadth did not differ between the two schedules, AZD1222 recipients who got a second dose at roughly 4 weeks were pooled with those who got a second dose at roughly 12 weeks. A total of over 230 trial participants underwent TCR sequencing, of whom roughly 210 had received two doses of AZD1222 and 26 had received two doses of the MenACWY control vaccine. Enrollment into the trials was organized by age into subgroups of 18-55, 56-69 and 70-plus years, and those subgroups contained roughly 140, 27 and 60 TCR-sequenced participants, respectively.

The time point label for this specimen denotes: baseline before first vaccination. Samples from vaccinated people were obtained from the UK trials COV001 and COV002, which included a single-blind randomized controlled phase 2/3 trial of AZD1222 (ChAdOx1 nCoV-19) in healthy adults. For TCRbeta chain sequencing, PBMC samples from trial participants were taken at day 0 and at day 28 after the second dose. What the study reported, not specific to this receptor: Nearly half of unique spike-specific TCRs reportedly recognized epitopes outside regions mutated in the B.1.351 and B.1.1.7 variants. Most participants were white British and females outnumbered males, and the authors suggested that clonal diversity may have been underestimated. After two AZD1222 doses, both the breadth and the depth of spike-specific TCRs were significantly higher than at day 0 and than in MenACWY recipients. Only five to seven AZD1222 recipients were SARS-CoV-2 seropositive at baseline, limiting conclusions about previously exposed vaccinees. CD4 TCRs associated with the vaccine covered the entire spike protein, and the dominant responses were in regions 160-218 and 743-854. Because no day 14 peak-response samples were available, the repertoires could be characterized only after the peak T cell response. In the small 56-69-year group, the increase in depth fell short of significance, most likely because of low power.

According to the germline V gene, CDR1 reads SNHLY and CDR2 reads FYNNEI. The CDR3, cysteine through phenylalanine, is 13 amino acids long. Only the CDR3 part of the read is kept: 39 bases, read in frame from the first base. The receptor comes from an adult in good health. Source: peripheral blood, taken on day 0 of AZD1222 vaccination. The sequence links TRBV2 to TRBJ2-5, with the D gene too uncertain to name. The bases read TGTGCCAGCAGTGACGCCGCCCAACAGACCCAGTACTTC. This is translated as CASSDAAQQTQYF.